What follows are 10 T cell receptor beta chains derived from one specimen sequenced in a study of shared clonotypes between healthy human individuals (dated by TCRdb to 2020 to 2022). The method behind the library was the immunoSEQ multiplex PCR assay. The table comes from immuneACCESS by way of TCRdb, which keeps in-frame sequences with V and J called. Part of the clones is missing from these tables; in studies checked, under half for an unresolved V gene and the rest for unknown reasons. The sample profile shows some 2.1 million clones; about 93% of them were found once. Of the sample, about 1.6% falls within the top ten clones. CD8 naive samples consisted of CD45RO-negative cells that were positively selected for CCR7, yielding a CD45RA+CCR7+ population without TemRA cells. Sequenced sample: naive CD8+ T cells from PBMCs. This specimen's cell subset or site label, interpreted: CD45RA+CCR7+. These receptors were collected from a man in his late teens or twenties in good health. Some clones in this sample may be carry-over from other donors' samples.

The CDR3 loop is CATSSTTSGEYNEQFF. The CDR3 nucleotides are TGTGCCACCAGCAGCACCACTAGCGGGGAGTACAATGAGCAGTTCTTC. This sequence joins TRBV15 and TRBJ2-1; TRBD2 agrees at 10 bases. The CDR3 loop spans 16 amino acids. Germline CDR1 and CDR2: LNHNV and YYDKDF (reference sequence). V shed 3 bases, J shed 4 bases, and the junction held 6 bases outside the gene matches.

The V gene is TRBV11-2, the J gene TRBJ2-1; perhaps TRBD2 as D (6 bases). This CDR3 has 17 residues. V lost 0 bases and J 0 bases, leaving 12 bases between the germline ends. The germline gives CDR1 SGHAT, CDR2 FQNNGV. The CDR3 DNA reads TGTGCCAGCAGCTTAGATGGCCGGGAGCTCTCCTACAATGAGCAGTTCTTC. Its protein is CASSLDGRELSYNEQFF.

This sequence joins TRBV19 and TRBJ1-2, with D unclear. Per the germline V gene, CDR1 is LNHDA and CDR2 is SQIVND (reference sequence). The CDR3 is 13 residues long. V lost 6 bases, J lost 5 bases, and 13 bases lay in between. The CDR3 nucleotides are TGTGCCAGTAGCATTCACCTAGAATATGGCTACACCTTC. Encoded protein: CASSIHLEYGYTF.

The chain combines TRBV7-9 with TRBJ2-7; 8 bases match TRBD1. Germline loops: CDR1 SEHNR, CDR2 FQNEAQ (reference sequence). This CDR3 is built from 13 residues. Trimming cost V 5 bases and J 3 bases; bases outside gene matches: 3. The CDR3: CASSAGQVYEQYF. As DNA, the CDR3 is TGTGCCAGCAGCGCGGGACAGGTCTACGAGCAGTACTTC.

The chain links TRBV5-1 to TRBJ1-4; D remains unclear. There are 17 residues in the CDR3. V lost 0 bases, J lost 0 bases, and 12 bases lay in between. Germline V gene lookup returns CDR1 SGHRS and CDR2 YFSETQ. The CDR3 nucleotides read TGCGCCAGCAGCTTGGTCGGGAACCCCGCAACTAATGAAAAACTGTTTTTT. Translation gives CASSLVGNPATNEKLFF. Full variable domain (remainder filled in from reference TRBV5-1 and TRBJ1-4): KAGVTQTPRYLIKTRGQQVTLSCSPISGHRSVSWYQQTPGQGLQFLFEYFSETQRNKGNFPGRFSGRQFSNSRSEMNVSTLELGDSALYLCASSLVGNPATNEKLFFGSGTQLSVL.

For the CDR3, the DNA is TGTGCCAGCAGCTCTCAGAACCCGCCTCTTGGAAACACCATATATTTT. This gives the protein CASSSQNPPLGNTIYF. The chain combines TRBV11-2 with TRBJ1-3; no reliable D call. The CDR3 spans 16 residues. The germline CDR1 and CDR2 sequences are SGHAT and FQNNGV. Trimming stripped 4 bases from V and 3 bases from J, with 16 bases between. The entire variable domain, with the rest obtained from reference TRBV11-2 and TRBJ1-3, is as follows: EAGVAQSPRYKIIEKRQSVAFWCNPISGHATLYWYQQILGQGPKLLIQFQNNGVVDDSQLPKDRFSAERLKGVDSTLKIQPAKLEDSAVYLCASSSQNPPLGNTIYFGEGSWLTVV.

This chain joins TRBV9 and TRBJ2-2; D remains unclear. Deletions cut 4 bases from V and 13 bases from J, with 14 bases between. CDR1 and CDR2 from the germline V gene are SGDLS and YYNGEE. The CDR3 covers 12 residues. In DNA, the CDR3 is TGTGCCAGCAGCCCCCCGTCGACCTGGCTGTTTTTT. It encodes CASSPPSTWLFF. The full variable domain, in which reference TRBV9 and TRBJ2-2 provide the parts outside the CDR3, is DSGVTQTPKHLITATGQRVTLRCSPRSGDLSVYWYQQSLDQGLQFLIQYYNGEERAKGNILERFSAQQFPDLHSELNLSSLELGDSALYFCASSPPSTWLFFGEGSRLTVL.

This chain links TRBV5-1 with TRBJ2-7, with D hard to call. Trimming shortened V by 0 bases and J by 0 bases, and 7 bases separated the two germline ends. Germline CDR1 is SGHRS and CDR2 is YFSETQ. CDR3 length equals 14 residues. CDR3: CASSLAAGSYEQYF. The CDR3 nucleotides read TGCGCCAGCAGCTTGGCGGCCGGCTCCTACGAGCAGTACTTC. Using reference TRBV5-1 and TRBJ2-7 for the parts outside the CDR3, the full variable domain is KAGVTQTPRYLIKTRGQQVTLSCSPISGHRSVSWYQQTPGQGLQFLFEYFSETQRNKGNFPGRFSGRQFSNSRSEMNVSTLELGDSALYLCASSLAAGSYEQYFGPGTRLTVT.

The chain couples TRBV4-2 to TRBJ2-5; maybe TRBD1 (6 bases). This CDR3 has 14 residues. Germline assignment: CDR1 LGHNA and CDR2 YNFKEQ. Trimming shortened V by 4 bases and J by 2 bases, and 11 bases separated the two germline ends. The CDR3 spells CASSPRTDQETQYF. The CDR3 DNA sequence: TGTGCCAGCAGCCCCAGGACAGATCAAGAGACCCAGTACTTC.

The chain has TRBV6-1 and TRBJ1-5; a possible D gene is TRBD1 (6 bases). This CDR3 is 15 amino acids long. Deletions cut 1 base from V and 5 bases from J, with 12 bases between. The germline CDR1 and CDR2 sequences are MNHNS and SASEGT. CDR3 DNA sequence: TGTGCCAGCAGTGAAGGGACAGCAAATTATCAGCCCCAGCATTTT. Protein: CASSEGTANYQPQHF.